A single sample is the source of the 3 T cell receptor beta chains below, sequenced in a study of PD-1 blockade in mismatch repair-deficient tumors. The assay was immunoSEQ multiplex PCR, and TCRdb's table has in-frame clones only and misses some. The data show approximately 50,000 clones, around 82% seen once. The sequences come from peripheral blood, collected 4 weeks after starting pembrolizumab. Receptors originate from an adult with mismatch repair-deficient cancer.

This rearrangement joins TRBV11-3 to TRBJ2-5; 7 nucleotides match TRBD2. V lost 2 bases, J lost 5 bases, and 5 bases stayed unmatched. The CDR3 consists of 14 residues. The V gene's germline CDR1 is SGHNT and CDR2 YENEEA. CDR3 nucleotides: TGTGCCAGCAGCTTAACGGCGGGAGCGGAGACCCAGTACTTC. It encodes CASSLTAGAETQYF.

The rearrangement links TRBV28 to TRBJ2-7; D tentatively reads TRBD1 or TRBD2 (5 bases each). The CDR3 has 15 residues. The V gene's germline CDR1 is MDHEN and CDR2 SYDVKM. V shed 2 bases and J shed 0 bases, with 11 bases lying between them. The CDR3, as DNA: TGTGCCAGCAGTTTACCCCCGGGGCCCTCCTACGAGCAGTACTTC. It translates to CASSLPPGPSYEQYF.

This clone turned up a few times. The gene calls are TRBV7-2 and TRBJ1-1; maybe TRBD1 (6 bases). V gave up 5 bases and J gave up 2 bases, with 12 bases separating them. CDR3 length: 14 residues. Germline V CDR1 and CDR2: SGHTA, FQGNSA. The CDR3: CASSRDGGNTEAFF. The DNA of the CDR3 is TGTGCCAGCAGCCGAGACGGGGGCAACACTGAAGCTTTCTTT. Combining the CDR3 with reference TRBV7-2 and TRBJ1-1 gives the whole variable domain GAGVSQSPSNKVTEKGKDVELRCDPISGHTALYWYRQSLGQGLEFLIYFQGNSAPDKSGLPSDRFSAERTGGSVSTLTIQRTQQEDSAVYLCASSRDGGNTEAFFGQGTRLTVV.